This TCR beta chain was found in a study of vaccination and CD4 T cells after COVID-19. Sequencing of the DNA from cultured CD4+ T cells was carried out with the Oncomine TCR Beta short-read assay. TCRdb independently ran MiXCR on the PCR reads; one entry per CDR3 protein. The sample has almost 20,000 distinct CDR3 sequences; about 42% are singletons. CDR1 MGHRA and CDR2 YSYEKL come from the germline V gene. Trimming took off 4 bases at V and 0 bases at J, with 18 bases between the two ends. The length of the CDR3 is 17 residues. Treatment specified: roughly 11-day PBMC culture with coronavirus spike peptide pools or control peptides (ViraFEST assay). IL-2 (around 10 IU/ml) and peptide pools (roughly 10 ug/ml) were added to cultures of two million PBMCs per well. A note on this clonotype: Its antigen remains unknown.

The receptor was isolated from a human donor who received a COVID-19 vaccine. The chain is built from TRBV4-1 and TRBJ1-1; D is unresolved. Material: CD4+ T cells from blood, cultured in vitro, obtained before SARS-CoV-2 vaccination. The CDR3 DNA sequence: TGCGCCAGCAGCCCCTCTCAGACACGCTACATGAACACTGAAGCTTTCTTT. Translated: CASSPSQTRYMNTEAFF.